Below are 29 T cell receptor beta chains sequenced from a single sample in a study of response to subunit inactivated influenza vaccine (dated by TCRdb to 2016 to 2018). Library generation was performed with RT-PCR. Sequencing was performed on an Illumina HiSeq 2500. TCRdb passed the public sequencing reads through fastp at Q25 and MiXCR, retaining productive beta sequences. Each CDR3 protein gets just one entry, which takes the most common genes and DNA from the rows behind it. The sample records approximately 250,000 distinct CDR3 sequences, 9% to 15% of which are singletons. The ten largest account for over 6.5% of the sample. The material was non-naive T cells sorted from PBMCs, obtained around 15 days before vaccination. According to the study, the label for this sample's cell subset or site signals: memory T cell fraction. All receptors come from a man aged 50-59 years who received an inactivated influenza vaccine. Donor details come from another sample of the same person, matched by shared clones.

This clonotype was detected ten times or more. The V gene is TRBV28, the J gene TRBJ1-2, with D tentatively TRBD1 (5 bases). Germline lookup yields CDR1 MDHEN and CDR2 SYDVKM. Trimming took 4 bases from V and 8 from J, leaving 14 bases between them. The CDR3 has 13 amino acids. This CDR3 reads CASSSSGAGGYTF. The CDR3 DNA follows: TGTGCCAGCAGTTCCTCTGGGGCTGGGGGCTACACCTTC.

This clonotype has just a few counts. The chain is built from TRBV4-2 and TRBJ2-7, with 11 bases lining up with TRBD2. Germline V lookup: CDR1 LGHNA, CDR2 YNFKEQ. This CDR3 comprises 17 residues. V shed 1 base and J 0 bases; nucleotides not matched to a gene: 5. The CDR3 spells CASSQGASGRLSYEQYF. The CDR3 DNA follows: TGTGCCAGCAGCCAAGGGGCTAGCGGGAGGCTCTCCTACGAGCAGTACTTC.

The rearrangement uses TRBV5-1 and TRBJ2-7; D unresolved. Trimming removed 0 bases at V and 2 bases at J, with 6 bases between. Per germline, CDR1 SGHRS and CDR2 YFSETQ. The CDR3 totals 13 residues. The CDR3 DNA reads TGCGCCAGCAGCTTGGAACAGACCTACGAGCAGTACTTC. Its protein is CASSLEQTYEQYF.

This clonotype was seen more than once but under ten times. This chain joins TRBV2 and TRBJ2-7; D is possibly TRBD1 (5 bases). Germline assignment: CDR1 SNHLY and CDR2 FYNNEI. CDR3 length equals 13 residues. Trimming shortened V by 4 bases and J by 2 bases, and 9 bases separated the two germline ends. The CDR3 is CASSAAGPYEQYF. The CDR3 DNA reads as TGTGCCAGCAGTGCGGCAGGGCCCTACGAGCAGTACTTC.

A few counts support this clonotype. CDR3 in amino acids: CASSLGDNSPLHF. In DNA, the CDR3 is TGTGCCAGCAGCTTGGGCGATAATTCACCCCTCCACTTT. The chain recombines TRBV7-2 with TRBJ1-6; no firm D call. Trimming shortened V by 3 bases and J by 5 bases, and 5 bases separated the two germline ends. Germline loops: CDR1 SGHTA, CDR2 FQGNSA. This CDR3 comprises 13 residues.

This clonotype came up many times. CDR3 coding DNA: TGTGCCACCAGTGATTCTACGAGGGACTATGGCTACACCTTC. Its protein is CATSDSTRDYGYTF. This chain links TRBV24-1 with TRBJ1-2; D ambiguous. The CDR3 is made up of 14 amino acids. Germline loops: CDR1 KGHDR, CDR2 SFDVKD. Trimming cost V 2 bases and J 3 bases, with 9 bases left between them.

This clonotype occurred a few times. The chain has TRBV24-1 and TRBJ2-1; D is perhaps TRBD1 or TRBD2 (6 bases each). Trimming took 3 bases from V and 4 from J, leaving 18 bases between them. The germline gives CDR1 KGHDR, CDR2 SFDVKD. There are 17 residues in the CDR3. In DNA form, the CDR3 reads TGTGCCACCAGTGATGGAATTACGGGGGCGAGGTACAATGAGCAGTTCTTC. The encoded protein is CATSDGITGARYNEQFF.

In its sample, this clonotype was seen a few times. This chain links TRBV3-1 with TRBJ2-3, with 11 bases fitting TRBD2. Germline CDR1 reads LGHDT; CDR2 reads YNNKEL (reference sequence). The CDR3 extends over 15 amino acids. Germline trimming cut 2 bases from V and 5 bases from J; bases unmatched to any gene: 3. CDR3 region: CASSQLAGGGDTQYF. DNA for the CDR3: TGTGCCAGCAGCCAACTAGCGGGGGGAGGAGATACGCAGTATTTT.

There are many counts of this clonotype. This rearrangement joins TRBV4-1 to TRBJ1-1; D might be TRBD1 (5 bases). CDR1 and CDR2 from the germline V gene are MGHRA and YSYEKL. The CDR3 loop spans 14 amino acids. Trimming removed 9 bases at V and 0 bases at J, with 14 bases between. CDR3 residues: CASRQSAMNTEAFF. CDR3 DNA sequence: TGCGCCAGTAGACAGAGCGCGATGAACACTGAAGCTTTCTTT.

The chain combines TRBV20-1 with TRBJ2-1; 12 positions agree with TRBD2. CDR3 length: 14 amino acids. Germline trimming cut 5 bases from V and 6 bases from J; bases unmatched to any gene: 5. Germline CDR1 and CDR2: DFQATT and SNEGSKA (reference sequence). The CDR3 reads CSASGTSGLNEQFF. Here the CDR3 DNA reads TGCAGTGCTTCCGGGACTAGCGGGCTCAATGAGCAGTTCTTC.

This clonotype showed up just a few times. The chain combines TRBV5-1 with TRBJ2-1; TRBD1 might be the D (6 bases). V lost 4 bases and J 4 bases, leaving 12 bases between the germline ends. This CDR3 spans 14 amino acids. Germline V gives CDR1 SGHRS, CDR2 YFSETQ. In nucleotides, the CDR3 is TGCGCCAGCAGCATACTGACAGGATACAATGAGCAGTTCTTC. This encodes CASSILTGYNEQFF.

This clonotype was found many times. This chain links TRBV12-3 or TRBV12-4 with TRBJ2-2; D remains unclear. The CDR3 runs 14 residues. V was shortened by 5 bases and J by 8 bases, with 15 bases between the two germline ends. The CDR3 loop is CASSPATIAGELFF. The DNA of the CDR3 is TGTGCCAGCAGTCCCGCTACCATAGCTGGGGAGCTGTTTTTT.

V usage is TRBV27 and J usage is TRBJ1-2, with TRBD1 as a possible D gene (5 bases). The V end was cut by 0 bases, the J end by 8 bases, with 13 bases between. The V gene's germline CDR1 is MNHEY and CDR2 SMNVEV (reference sequence). The CDR3 has 14 residues. The CDR3 is CASSLSGGSRGYTF. The CDR3 region has the DNA TGTGCCAGCAGTTTATCCGGGGGGTCACGGGGCTACACCTTC.

There are a few counts of this clonotype. The chain is built from TRBV4-1 and TRBJ2-1; 7 bases agree with TRBD2. Trimming cost V 0 bases and J 8 bases; bases outside gene matches: 13. The CDR3 runs to 17 residues. Germline V gene lookup returns CDR1 MGHRA and CDR2 YSYEKL. CDR3 coding DNA: TGCGCCAGCAGCCAAGATCGAGGACTAGGCTTCGACGATGAGCAGTTCTTC. It encodes CASSQDRGLGFDDEQFF.

The chain combines TRBV28 with TRBJ1-1; D not resolved. This CDR3 is 15 amino acids long. With 6 bases removed from V and 1 base from J, the gap between germline ends came to 15 bases. Germline V CDR1 and CDR2: MDHEN, SYDVKM. CDR3: CASRLTRGGNTEAFF. The CDR3 DNA sequence: TGTGCCAGCAGATTAACTCGGGGAGGGAACACTGAAGCTTTCTTT.

V and J are TRBV7-2 and TRBJ1-1, with a weak D call TRBD1 (5 bases). Trimming removed 3 bases from V and 1 base from J, with 9 bases in between. CDR1 is SGHTA and CDR2 is FQGNSA in the germline V gene. The CDR3 runs 14 residues. CDR3 loop: CASSFRRGNTEAFF. As DNA, the CDR3 is TGTGCCAGCAGCTTCCGGAGGGGGAACACTGAAGCTTTCTTT.

This clonotype has more than one count but fewer than ten. The J gene is TRBJ2-7, the V gene TRBV3-1, with TRBD1 matching 9 bases. Germline V gene data show CDR1 as LGHDT and CDR2 as YNNKEL (reference sequence). The V and J ends lost 4 bases and 3 bases, in that order; junction bases with no gene match: 13. The CDR3 contains 17 residues. The CDR3 sequence: CASSPTATTGGNYEQYF. CDR3 sequence (DNA): TGTGCCAGCAGCCCAACGGCGACAACAGGGGGCAACTACGAGCAGTACTTC.

This clonotype was counted ten times or more. The V call is TRBV15, the J call TRBJ2-7; 11 bases line up with TRBD1. CDR1 is LNHNV and CDR2 is YYDKDF in the germline V gene (reference sequence). Losses at the gene ends were 1 base for V and 4 bases for J; bases not matched to a gene: 9. The CDR3 has 17 amino acids. CDR3 in DNA: TGTGCCACCAGCAGAGCTTATCCCGGACAGGGGGCATACGAGCAGTACTTC. This translates into CATSRAYPGQGAYEQYF. The whole variable domain, remainder taken from reference TRBV15 and TRBJ2-7, is DAMVIQNPRYQVTQFGKPVTLSCSQTLNHNVMYWYQQKSSQAPKLLFHYYDKDFNNEADTPDNFQSRRPNTSFCFLDIRSPGLGDTAMYLCATSRAYPGQGAYEQYFGPGTRLTVT.

The rearrangement joins TRBV6-1 to TRBJ2-7, with TRBD1 identical over 8 bases. Germline CDR1 is MNHNS and CDR2 is SASEGT. The CDR3 contains 14 residues. The J segment lost 4 bases and the V segment lost 6 bases, leaving 8 bases of the junction unmatched. CDR3 in amino acids: CASSVDRGMYEQYF. Written as DNA, the CDR3 is TGTGCCAGCAGCGTCGACAGGGGAATGTACGAGCAGTACTTC.

This clonotype has more than one count but fewer than ten. This sequence joins TRBV5-1 and TRBJ1-2; D unclear. The CDR3 loop spans 14 amino acids. Germline V gene lookup returns CDR1 SGHRS and CDR2 YFSETQ. Trimming cost V 4 bases and J 1 base, with 11 bases left between them. This CDR3 reads CASSPWTDNYGYTF. CDR3 coding DNA: TGCGCCAGCAGCCCCTGGACCGATAACTATGGCTACACCTTC. The entire variable domain, with the rest obtained from reference TRBV5-1 and TRBJ1-2, is as follows: KAGVTQTPRYLIKTRGQQVTLSCSPISGHRSVSWYQQTPGQGLQFLFEYFSETQRNKGNFPGRFSGRQFSNSRSEMNVSTLELGDSALYLCASSPWTDNYGYTFGSGTRLTVV.

The chain employs TRBV4-3 and TRBJ1-6; the match to TRBD1 covers 7 bases. J gave up 10 bases and V 3 bases, and 9 bases lay outside the gene matches. CDR3 size: 15 residues. Looked up from germline, CDR1 is LGHNA and CDR2 is YSLEER. This CDR3 reads CASSQRQGQGSPLHF. In DNA form, the CDR3 reads TGCGCCAGCAGCCAGAGACAGGGTCAGGGATCACCCCTCCACTTT.

There are many counts of this clonotype. CDR3 protein: CASSLELAGAYEQYF. Written as DNA, the CDR3 is TGTGCCAGCAGTTTGGAACTAGCGGGAGCCTACGAGCAGTACTTC. This rearrangement joins TRBV28 to TRBJ2-7, with TRBD2 identical over 11 bases. The germline V gene has CDR1 MDHEN and CDR2 SYDVKM. With 3 bases clipped from V and 2 bases from J, the junction kept 3 bases outside the gene matches. The CDR3 length is 15 residues.

This clonotype has more than one count but fewer than ten. The CDR3 DNA is TGTGCCAGCGGGGACCGACGGGTCCAAGAGACCCAGTACTTC. It translates to CASGDRRVQETQYF. The rearrangement uses TRBV7-9 and TRBJ2-5, with D perhaps matching TRBD1 or TRBD2 (5 bases each). Trimming pared 8 bases from V and 1 base from J, leaving 14 bases between. The CDR3 loop spans 14 amino acids. The germline gives CDR1 SEHNR, CDR2 FQNEAQ (reference sequence).

In its sample, this clonotype was seen a few times. The CDR3 bases are TGTGCCAGCAGCTTCAGTGATGCCTCCCCTTTCTTT. This translates into CASSFSDASPFF. V gene TRBV5-8 combines with J gene TRBJ1-1; the D is unclear. The CDR3 length is 12 residues. Between the trimmed V and J ends, which lost 2 bases and 12 bases, there was a span of 14 bases. The germline gives CDR1 SGHTS, CDR2 YDEGEE. The full variable domain, rest sourced from reference TRBV5-8 and TRBJ1-1, is EAGVTQSPTHLIKTRGQQATLRCSPISGHTSVYWYQQALGLGLQFLLWYDEGEERNRGNFPPRFSGRQFPNYSSELNVNALELEDSALYLCASSFSDASPFFGQGTRLTVV.

About this clonotype itself: A junction end diverges from the germline sequence, so it may reflect a read error. The genes are TRBV3-1 and TRBJ2-6; TRBD1 agrees at 7 bases. Germline-derived CDR1 and CDR2 are LGHDT and YNNKEL (reference sequence). CDR3 length: 14 amino acids. The CDR3 sequence: CPSSHRGMANVLTF. CDR3 nucleotide sequence: TGTCCCAGCAGCCACAGGGGTATGGCCAACGTCCTGACTTTC.

The rearrangement uses TRBV11-2 and TRBJ2-2, with 13 bases identical to TRBD2. The length of the CDR3 is 16 residues. V was clipped by 4 bases and J by 5 bases; unmatched bases: 4. The V gene's germline CDR1 is SGHAT and CDR2 FQNNGV. For the CDR3, the DNA is TGTGCCAGCAGCTGGAGGACTAGCGGGGGTACCGGGGAGCTGTTTTTT. This codes for CASSWRTSGGTGELFF.

This clonotype came up many times. This chain joins TRBV12-3 or TRBV12-4 and TRBJ2-5; 9 bases map to TRBD1. CDR3 length equals 15 residues. V lost 6 bases, J lost 3 bases, and 8 bases stayed unmatched. The CDR3 spells CASSPLGQGKETQYF. Written as DNA, the CDR3 is TGTGCCAGCAGCCCCTTAGGACAGGGGAAAGAGACCCAGTACTTC.

This chain joins TRBV20-1 and TRBJ1-1; D ambiguous. The V end lost 6 bases, the J end lost 3 bases, and 17 bases lay between the germline ends. There are 14 residues in the CDR3. Germline CDR1 is DFQATT and CDR2 is SNEGSKA (reference sequence). The CDR3 spells CSATHGARYTEAFF. The CDR3 nucleotides are TGCAGTGCCACCCACGGTGCGCGGTACACTGAAGCTTTCTTT.

This chain uses TRBV10-3 with TRBJ2-2; 9 positions match TRBD1. The V gene end was trimmed by 3 bases and the J gene end by 3 bases; junction bases not matched to a gene: 14. CDR3 length equals 19 residues. CDR1 ENHRY and CDR2 SYGVKD come from the germline V gene. CDR3 residues: CAISERNPGRTGDTGELFF. Here the CDR3 DNA reads TGTGCCATCAGTGAAAGAAACCCCGGACGGACAGGGGACACCGGGGAGCTGTTTTTT.